This T cell receptor (beta chain) was captured by sequencing in a study of blood T cell repertoires in COVID-19. Study-wide background: The study drew acute and convalescent COVID-19 samples from the United States, Italy and Spain. From T cells, B-cell-depleted T cells, or PBMCs came the material, which was cDNA or gDNA.

As processed by the authors: Cell counts per sample came from amplifying reference gene primers. Using immunoSEQ multiplex PCR, the repertoire was profiled, and TCRdb retains in-frame clones only, with some absent. V, J and clone size derive from that table, while D and trimming were established from the DNA sequence. The data contain about 110,000 clones, 75% to 90% of them seen just once; the ten biggest clones take up less than 8%. This clone appeared a few times. Germline CDR1 and CDR2: MRHNA and SNTAGT. CDR3 length: 15 amino acids. Trimming cost V 7 bases and J 5 bases; bases outside gene matches: 12.

This sequence joins TRBV6-4 and TRBJ1-1; 8 bases match TRBD1. This TCR derives from a woman between 50 and 59 years old with acute or convalescent COVID-19. Sequenced sample: peripheral blood. The chain's CDR3 is CASKPSGQGRTEAFF. CDR3 coding DNA: TGTGCCAGCAAACCGTCTGGACAGGGAAGGACTGAAGCTTTCTTT.